The table lists the clone carrying this T cell receptor beta chain with a few counts. Germline assignment: CDR1 DFQATT and CDR2 SNEGSKA (reference sequence). The CDR3 has 12 amino acids. The ends were cut back, 5 bases at V and 1 base at J, with 8 bases in the middle. The study made its TCR cDNA through 5'RACE template switching. That step introduced a universal primer site along with UMIs. TCRdb re-called the 5' RACE reads through MiXCR, storing one row per CDR3 protein. The table includes some 350,000 distinct CDR3 sequences, more than 8.5% detected once. The entry originates in a study of T cells after yellow fever vaccination.

The source is a man aged 18 to 30 who received the YFV17D yellow fever vaccine. The J gene is TRBJ1-1, the V gene TRBV20-1; TRBD1 is a possible D gene (5 bases). Sequencing was performed on PBMCs, taken on the day of the first yellow fever vaccination. The CDR3 sequence is CSAHGGNTEAFF. As DNA, the CDR3 is TGCAGTGCTCATGGGGGGAACACTGAAGCTTTCTTT.